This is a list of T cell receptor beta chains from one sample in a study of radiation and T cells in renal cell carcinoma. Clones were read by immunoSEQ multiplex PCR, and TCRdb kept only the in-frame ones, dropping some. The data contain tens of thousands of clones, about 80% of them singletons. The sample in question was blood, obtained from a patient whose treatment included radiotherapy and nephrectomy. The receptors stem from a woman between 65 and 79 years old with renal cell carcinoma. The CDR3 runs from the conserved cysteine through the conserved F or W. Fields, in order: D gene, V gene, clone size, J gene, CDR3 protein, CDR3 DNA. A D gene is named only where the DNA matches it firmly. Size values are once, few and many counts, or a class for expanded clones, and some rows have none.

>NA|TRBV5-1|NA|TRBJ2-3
CASSLALAERTDTQYF
TGCGCCAGCAGCTTGGCCTTAGCAGAACGCACAGATACGCAGTATTTT
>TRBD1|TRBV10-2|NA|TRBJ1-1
CASSESTGLNTEAFF
TGCGCCAGCAGTGAGTCGACAGGGCTGAACACTGAAGCTTTCTTT
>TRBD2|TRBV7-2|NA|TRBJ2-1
CASSSDSGGYNEQFF
TGTGCCAGCAGCTCAGATAGCGGGGGGTACAATGAGCAGTTCTTC
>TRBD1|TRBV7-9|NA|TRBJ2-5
CASSSPGQGRETQYF
TGTGCCAGCAGCTCTCCGGGACAGGGGAGAGAGACCCAGTACTTC
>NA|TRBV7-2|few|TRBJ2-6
CASSSYGRRISGANVLTF
TGTGCCAGCAGTTCGTACGGTCGACGGATCTCTGGGGCCAACGTCCTGACTTTC
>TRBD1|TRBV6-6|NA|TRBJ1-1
CASSDQGARSTEAFF
TGTGCCAGCAGCGACCAGGGGGCGCGTAGCACTGAAGCTTTCTTT
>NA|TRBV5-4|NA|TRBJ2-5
CASSLARREETQYF
TGTGCCAGCAGCTTGGCCAGGAGGGAAGAGACCCAGTACTTC
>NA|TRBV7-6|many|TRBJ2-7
CASSATGTAGQYF
TGTGCCAGCAGCGCAACCGGGACCGCGGGGCAGTACTTC
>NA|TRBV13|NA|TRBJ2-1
CASSARGLSYNEQFF
TGTGCCAGCAGCGCCAGGGGTTTGTCCTACAATGAGCAGTTCTTC
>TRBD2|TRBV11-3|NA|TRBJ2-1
CASSTGLAYNEQFF
TGTGCCAGCAGCACGGGACTAGCGTACAATGAGCAGTTCTTC
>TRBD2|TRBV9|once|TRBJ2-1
CASSVYWLAGVNEQFF
TGTGCCAGCAGCGTATATTGGCTAGCGGGGGTGAATGAGCAGTTCTTC
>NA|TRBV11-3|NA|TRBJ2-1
CASSENSYNEQFF
TGTGCCAGCAGCGAAAACTCCTACAATGAGCAGTTCTTC
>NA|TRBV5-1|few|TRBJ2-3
CASSLGQGIDTQYF
TGCGCCAGCAGCTTAGGGCAGGGAATAGATACGCAGTATTTT
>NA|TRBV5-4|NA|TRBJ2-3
CASSLARSNIDTQYF
TGTGCCAGCAGCTTGGCGAGGTCTAACATAGATACGCAGTATTTT
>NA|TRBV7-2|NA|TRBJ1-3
CASSAWTASGNTIYF
TGTGCCAGCAGCGCCTGGACAGCCTCTGGAAACACCATATATTTT
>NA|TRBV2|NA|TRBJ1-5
CASSGGWNQPQHF
TGTGCCAGCAGTGGAGGGTGGAATCAGCCCCAGCATTTT
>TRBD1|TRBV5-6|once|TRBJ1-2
CASSSDRAYGYTF
TGTGCCAGCAGCTCCGACAGGGCATATGGCTACACCTTC
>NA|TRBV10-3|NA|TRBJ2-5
CAISRDEETQYF
TGTGCCATCAGCAGGGACGAAGAGACCCAGTACTTC
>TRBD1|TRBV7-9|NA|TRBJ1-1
CASSHWGTGARRTEAFF
TGTGCCAGCAGCCATTGGGGGACAGGGGCGAGAAGGACTGAAGCTTTCTTT
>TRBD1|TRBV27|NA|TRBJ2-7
CASRAGTGYNEQYF
TGTGCCAGCAGAGCCGGGACAGGGTATAACGAGCAGTACTTC
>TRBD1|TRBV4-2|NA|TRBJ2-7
CASSSGQGYEQYF
TGTGCCAGCAGCTCCGGACAGGGCTACGAGCAGTACTTC
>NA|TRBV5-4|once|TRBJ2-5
CASSWYQETQYF
TGTGCCAGCAGCTGGTACCAAGAGACCCAGTACTTC
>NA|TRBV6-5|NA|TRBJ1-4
CASSYSGRGNEKLFF
TGTGCCAGCAGTTACAGCGGGAGGGGTAATGAAAAACTGTTTTTT
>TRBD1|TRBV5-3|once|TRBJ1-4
CARSLYRGGVGVNEKLFF
TGTGCCAGAAGCTTGTACAGGGGTGGGGTGGGTGTTAATGAAAAACTGTTTTTT
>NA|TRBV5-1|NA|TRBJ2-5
CASSLMGSGETQYF
TGCGCCAGCAGCTTGATGGGTAGCGGCGAGACCCAGTACTTC
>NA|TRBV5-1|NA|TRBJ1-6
CASSLDKVPNSPLHF
TGCGCCAGCAGCTTAGATAAGGTCCCTAATTCACCCCTCCACTTT
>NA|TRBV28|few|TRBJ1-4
CASPRGKATNEKLFF
TGTGCCAGTCCGCGGGGGAAGGCAACTAATGAAAAACTGTTTTTT
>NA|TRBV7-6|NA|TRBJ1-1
CASSLDVRGTEAFF
TGTGCCAGCAGCTTAGATGTCAGGGGTACTGAAGCTTTCTTT
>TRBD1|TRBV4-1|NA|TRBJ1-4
CASSHPGTGAGEKLFF
TGCGCCAGCAGCCACCCCGGGACAGGGGCGGGTGAAAAACTGTTTTTT
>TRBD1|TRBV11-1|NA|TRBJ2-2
CASSSRLGRGQGVGELFF
TGTGCCAGCAGCTCCAGATTAGGTCGTGGACAGGGAGTCGGGGAGCTGTTTTTT
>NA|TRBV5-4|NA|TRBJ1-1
CASSKTEAEAFF
TGTGCCAGCAGCAAAACCGAGGCTGAAGCTTTCTTT
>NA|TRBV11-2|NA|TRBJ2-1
CASSLAWGTYNEQFF
TGTGCCAGCAGCTTAGCCTGGGGGACCTACAATGAGCAGTTCTTC
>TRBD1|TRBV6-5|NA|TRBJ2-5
CASTRQGPGETQYF
TGTGCCAGCACCCGACAGGGACCAGGAGAGACCCAGTACTTC
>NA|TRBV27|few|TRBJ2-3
CASSPSWRRTDTQYF
TGTGCCAGCAGTCCCAGCTGGCGGCGCACAGATACGCAGTATTTT
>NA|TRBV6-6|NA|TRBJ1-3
CASSYFAGELGNTIYF
TGTGCCAGCAGTTACTTTGCAGGGGAACTTGGAAACACCATATATTTT
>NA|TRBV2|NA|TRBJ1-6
CASTPAVALHF
TGTGCCAGCACCCCCGCAGTAGCCCTCCACTTT
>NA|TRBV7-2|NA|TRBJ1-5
CASSLTAGGPGQPQHF
TGTGCCAGCAGCCTCACGGCCGGGGGACCGGGTCAGCCCCAGCATTTT
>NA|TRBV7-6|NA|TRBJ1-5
CASSPSRASNQPQHF
TGTGCCAGCAGCCCCTCGAGGGCGAGCAATCAGCCCCAGCATTTT
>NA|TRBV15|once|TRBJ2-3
CATREVGNADTQYF
TGTGCCACCAGGGAGGTCGGCAACGCAGATACGCAGTATTTT
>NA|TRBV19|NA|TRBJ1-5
CASRVVGGDSNQPQHF
TGTGCCAGCAGGGTTGTAGGGGGGGATAGCAATCAGCCCCAGCATTTT
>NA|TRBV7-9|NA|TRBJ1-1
CASSLSGHPVF
TGTGCCAGCAGCTTGTCGGGACATCCGGTCTTT
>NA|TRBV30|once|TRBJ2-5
CAWCLGVDGGGETQYF
TGTGCCTGGTGCTTAGGGGTTGACGGGGGCGGAGAGACCCAGTACTTC
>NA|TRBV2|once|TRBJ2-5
CASSWDREETQYF
TGTGCCAGCAGTTGGGACCGAGAAGAGACCCAGTACTTC
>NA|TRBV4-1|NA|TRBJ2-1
CASSQKSQGNEQFF
TGCGCCAGCAGCCAAAAATCACAGGGCAATGAGCAGTTCTTC
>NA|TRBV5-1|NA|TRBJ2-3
CASSLAGTQTDTQYF
TGCGCCAGCAGCTTGGCCGGGACACAGACAGATACGCAGTATTTT
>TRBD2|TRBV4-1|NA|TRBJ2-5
CASSQEGTSGGKETQYF
TGCGCCAGCAGCCAAGAAGGAACTAGCGGGGGGAAAGAGACCCAGTACTTC
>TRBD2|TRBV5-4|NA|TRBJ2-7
CASSAPEGGPHEQYF
TGTGCCAGCAGCGCGCCGGAGGGAGGGCCCCACGAGCAGTACTTC
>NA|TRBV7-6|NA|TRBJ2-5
CASSLSVQETQYF
TGTGCCAGCAGCTTATCGGTCCAAGAGACCCAGTACTTC
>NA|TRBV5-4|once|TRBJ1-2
CASSLDGQNTF
TGTGCCAGCAGCTTGGATGGCCAAAACACCTTC
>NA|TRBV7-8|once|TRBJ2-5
CASSLLVGGAGETQYF
TGTGCCAGCAGCTTATTGGTAGGGGGGGCAGGAGAGACCCAGTACTTC
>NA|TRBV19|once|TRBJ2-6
CASSQDPYSGANVLTF
TGTGCCAGTTCACAGGACCCGTACTCTGGGGCCAACGTCCTGACTTTC
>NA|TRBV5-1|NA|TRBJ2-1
CASSLDWTSNEQFF
TGCGCCAGCAGCTTGGATTGGACAAGTAATGAGCAGTTCTTC